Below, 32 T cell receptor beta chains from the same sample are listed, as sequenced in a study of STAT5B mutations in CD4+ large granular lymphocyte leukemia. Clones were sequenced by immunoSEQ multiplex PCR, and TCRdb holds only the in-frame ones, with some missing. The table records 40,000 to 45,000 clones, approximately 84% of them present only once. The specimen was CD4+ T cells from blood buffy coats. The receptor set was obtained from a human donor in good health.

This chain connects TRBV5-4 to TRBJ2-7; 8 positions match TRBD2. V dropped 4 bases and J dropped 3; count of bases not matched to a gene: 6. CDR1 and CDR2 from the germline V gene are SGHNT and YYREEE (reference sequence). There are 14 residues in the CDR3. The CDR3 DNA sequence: TGTGCCAGCAGCCGGGGGGGCACTTACTACGAGCAGTACTTC. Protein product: CASSRGGTYYEQYF.

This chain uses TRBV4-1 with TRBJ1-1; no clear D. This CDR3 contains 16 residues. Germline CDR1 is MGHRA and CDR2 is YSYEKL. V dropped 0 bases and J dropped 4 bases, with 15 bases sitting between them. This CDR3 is CASSQEALGWGTEAFF. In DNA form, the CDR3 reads TGCGCCAGCAGCCAAGAGGCGTTGGGTTGGGGCACTGAAGCTTTCTTT.

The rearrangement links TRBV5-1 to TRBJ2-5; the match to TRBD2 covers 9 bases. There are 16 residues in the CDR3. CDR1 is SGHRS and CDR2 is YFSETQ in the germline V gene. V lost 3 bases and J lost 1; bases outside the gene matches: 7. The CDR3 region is CASSSYSGGPQETQYF. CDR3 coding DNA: TGCGCCAGCAGCTCCTATAGCGGGGGACCCCAAGAGACCCAGTACTTC.

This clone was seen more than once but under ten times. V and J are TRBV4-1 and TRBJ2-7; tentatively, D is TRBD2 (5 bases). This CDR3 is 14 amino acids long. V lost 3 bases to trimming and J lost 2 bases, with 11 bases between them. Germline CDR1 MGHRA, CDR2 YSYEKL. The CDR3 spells CASSHPVGAYEQYF. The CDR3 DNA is TGCGCCAGCAGCCACCCTGTGGGAGCCTACGAGCAGTACTTC.

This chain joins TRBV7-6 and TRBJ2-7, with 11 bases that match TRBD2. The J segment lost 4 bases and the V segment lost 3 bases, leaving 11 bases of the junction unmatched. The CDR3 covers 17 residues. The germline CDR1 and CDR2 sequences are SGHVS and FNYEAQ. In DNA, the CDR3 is TGTGCCAGCAGCTTTCAACCCGGGACTAGCGGCCTTTACGAGCAGTACTTC. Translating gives CASSFQPGTSGLYEQYF.

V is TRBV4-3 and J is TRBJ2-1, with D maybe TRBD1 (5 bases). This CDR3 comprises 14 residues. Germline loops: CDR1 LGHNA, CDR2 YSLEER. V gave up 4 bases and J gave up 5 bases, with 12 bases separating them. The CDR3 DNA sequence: TGCGCCAGCAGCCGCGTGACAGAGGACAATGAGCAGTTCTTC. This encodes CASSRVTEDNEQFF.

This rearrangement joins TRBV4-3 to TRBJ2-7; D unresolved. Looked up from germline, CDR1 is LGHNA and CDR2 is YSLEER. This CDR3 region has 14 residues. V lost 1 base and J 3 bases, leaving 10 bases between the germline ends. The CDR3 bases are TGCGCCAGCAGCCAAGCGGTCTTTCGCTACGAGCAGTACTTC. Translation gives CASSQAVFRYEQYF.

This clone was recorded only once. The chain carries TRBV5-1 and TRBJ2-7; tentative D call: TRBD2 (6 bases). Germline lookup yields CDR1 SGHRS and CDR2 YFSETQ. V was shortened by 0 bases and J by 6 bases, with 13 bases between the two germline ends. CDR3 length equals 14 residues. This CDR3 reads CASSLVGGACEQYF. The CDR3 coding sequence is TGCGCCAGCAGCTTGGTGGGGGGAGCCTGCGAGCAGTACTTC.

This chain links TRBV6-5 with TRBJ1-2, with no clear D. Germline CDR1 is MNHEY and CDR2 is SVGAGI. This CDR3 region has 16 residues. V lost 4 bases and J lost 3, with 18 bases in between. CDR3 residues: CASSSQTPSTHYGYTF. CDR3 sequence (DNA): TGTGCCAGCAGTTCTCAGACACCGTCGACGCACTATGGCTACACCTTC.

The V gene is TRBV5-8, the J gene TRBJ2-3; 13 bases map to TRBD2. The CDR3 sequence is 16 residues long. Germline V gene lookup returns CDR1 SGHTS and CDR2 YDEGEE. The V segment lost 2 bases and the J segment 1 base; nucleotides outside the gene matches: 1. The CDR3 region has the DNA TGTGCCAGCAGCTTACTAGCGGGGGGGCGCACAGATACGCAGTATTTT. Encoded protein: CASSLLAGGRTDTQYF.

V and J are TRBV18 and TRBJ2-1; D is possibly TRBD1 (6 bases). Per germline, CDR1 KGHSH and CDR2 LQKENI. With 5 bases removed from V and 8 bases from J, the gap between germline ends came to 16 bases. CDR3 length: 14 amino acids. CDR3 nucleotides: TGTGCCAGCTCATTCTCGGGCGAGGGGGATGAGCAGTTCTTC. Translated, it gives CASSFSGEGDEQFF.

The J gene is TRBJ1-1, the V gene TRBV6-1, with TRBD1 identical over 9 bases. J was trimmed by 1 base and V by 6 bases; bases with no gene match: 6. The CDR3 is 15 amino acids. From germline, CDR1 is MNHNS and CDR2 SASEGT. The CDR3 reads CASRSGQGKNTEAFF. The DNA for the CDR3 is TGTGCCAGCAGGAGTGGACAGGGGAAGAACACTGAAGCTTTCTTT.

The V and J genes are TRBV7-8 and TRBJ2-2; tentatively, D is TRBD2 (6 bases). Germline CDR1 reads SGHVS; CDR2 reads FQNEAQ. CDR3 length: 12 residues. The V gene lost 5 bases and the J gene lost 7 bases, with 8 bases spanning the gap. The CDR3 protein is CASSPGGGELFF. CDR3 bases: TGTGCCAGCAGCCCCGGGGGCGGGGAGCTGTTTTTT.

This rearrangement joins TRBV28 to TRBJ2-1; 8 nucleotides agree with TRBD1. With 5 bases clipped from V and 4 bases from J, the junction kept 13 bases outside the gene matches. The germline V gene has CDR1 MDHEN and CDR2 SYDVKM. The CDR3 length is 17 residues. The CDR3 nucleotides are TGTGCCAGCAGTCCCCCCGGAGGACAGGGCGGGTACAATGAGCAGTTCTTC. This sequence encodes CASSPPGGQGGYNEQFF.

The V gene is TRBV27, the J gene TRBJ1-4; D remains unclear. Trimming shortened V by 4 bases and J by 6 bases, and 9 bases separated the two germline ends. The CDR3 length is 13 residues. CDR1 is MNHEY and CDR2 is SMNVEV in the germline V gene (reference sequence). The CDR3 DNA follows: TGTGCCAGCAGTTGGGCGGTTTATGAAAAACTGTTTTTT. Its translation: CASSWAVYEKLFF.

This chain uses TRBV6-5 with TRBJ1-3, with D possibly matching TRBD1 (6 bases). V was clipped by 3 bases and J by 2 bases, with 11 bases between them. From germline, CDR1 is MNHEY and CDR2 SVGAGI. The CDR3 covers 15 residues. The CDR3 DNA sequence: TGTGCCAGCAGTTATGAGAGGGGGGCTGGAAACACCATATATTTT. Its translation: CASSYERGAGNTIYF.

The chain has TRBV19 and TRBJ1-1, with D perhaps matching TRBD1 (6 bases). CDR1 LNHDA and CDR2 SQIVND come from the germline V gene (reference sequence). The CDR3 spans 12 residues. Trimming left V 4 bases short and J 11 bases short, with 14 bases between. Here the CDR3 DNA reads TGTGCCAGTAGTACACAGGACAGTCGGGCTTTCTTT. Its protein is CASSTQDSRAFF.

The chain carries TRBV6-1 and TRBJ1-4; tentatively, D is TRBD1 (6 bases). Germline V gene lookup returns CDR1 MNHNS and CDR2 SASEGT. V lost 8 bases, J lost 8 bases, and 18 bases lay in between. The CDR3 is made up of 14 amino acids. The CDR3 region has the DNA TGTGCCAGCTTCTCAGGGACAAGTGAAGAAAAACTGTTTTTT. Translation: CASFSGTSEEKLFF.

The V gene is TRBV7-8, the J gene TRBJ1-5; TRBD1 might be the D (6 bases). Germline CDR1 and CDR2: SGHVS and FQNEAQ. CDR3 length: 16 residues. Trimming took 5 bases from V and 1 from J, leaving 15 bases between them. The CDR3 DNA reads TGTGCCAGCAGCCATACCCCAACAGGGAGCAATCAGCCCCAGCATTTT. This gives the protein CASSHTPTGSNQPQHF.

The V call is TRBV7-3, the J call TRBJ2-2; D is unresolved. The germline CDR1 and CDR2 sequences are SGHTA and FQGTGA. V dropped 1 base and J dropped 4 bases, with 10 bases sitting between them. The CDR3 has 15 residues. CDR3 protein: CASSLNSPFTGELFF. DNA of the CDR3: TGTGCCAGCAGCTTAAACTCCCCGTTCACCGGGGAGCTGTTTTTT.

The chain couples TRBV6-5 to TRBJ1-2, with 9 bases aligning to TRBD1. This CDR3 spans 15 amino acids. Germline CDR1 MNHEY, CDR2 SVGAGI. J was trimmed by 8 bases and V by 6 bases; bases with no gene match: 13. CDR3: CASRTKQGAGGGYTF. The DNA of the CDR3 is TGTGCCAGCAGGACGAAACAGGGGGCAGGGGGCGGCTACACCTTC.

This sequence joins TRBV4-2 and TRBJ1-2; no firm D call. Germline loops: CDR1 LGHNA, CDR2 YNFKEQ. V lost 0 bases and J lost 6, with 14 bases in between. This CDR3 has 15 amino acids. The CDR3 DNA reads TGTGCCAGCAGCCAAGATGAGGTGTTCAAGGATGGCTACACCTTC. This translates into CASSQDEVFKDGYTF.

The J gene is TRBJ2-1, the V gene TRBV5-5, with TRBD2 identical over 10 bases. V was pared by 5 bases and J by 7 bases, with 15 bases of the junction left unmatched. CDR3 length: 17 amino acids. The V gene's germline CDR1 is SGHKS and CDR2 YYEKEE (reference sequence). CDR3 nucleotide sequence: TGTGCCAGCAGGGGTGGGCTAGCGGGAGAATCGAGAAATGAGCAGTTCTTC. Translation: CASRGGLAGESRNEQFF.

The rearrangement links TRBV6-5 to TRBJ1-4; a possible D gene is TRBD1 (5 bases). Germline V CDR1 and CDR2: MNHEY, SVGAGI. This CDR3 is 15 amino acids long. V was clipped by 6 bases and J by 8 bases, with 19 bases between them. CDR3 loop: CASSYGGTPGEKLFF. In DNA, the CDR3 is TGTGCCAGCAGCTACGGAGGGACCCCAGGCGAAAAACTGTTTTTT.

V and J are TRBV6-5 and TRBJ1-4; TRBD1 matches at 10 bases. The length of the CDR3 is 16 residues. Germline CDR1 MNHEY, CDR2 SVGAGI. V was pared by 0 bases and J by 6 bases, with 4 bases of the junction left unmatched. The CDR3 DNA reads TGTGCCAGCAGTTACTCGACAGGGGGCGTCGATGAAAAACTGTTTTTT. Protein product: CASSYSTGGVDEKLFF.

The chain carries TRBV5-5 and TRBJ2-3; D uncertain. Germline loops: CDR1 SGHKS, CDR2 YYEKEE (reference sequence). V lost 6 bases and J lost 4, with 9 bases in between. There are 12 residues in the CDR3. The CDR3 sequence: CASIAFPDTQYF. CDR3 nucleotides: TGTGCCAGCATCGCTTTCCCAGATACGCAGTATTTT.

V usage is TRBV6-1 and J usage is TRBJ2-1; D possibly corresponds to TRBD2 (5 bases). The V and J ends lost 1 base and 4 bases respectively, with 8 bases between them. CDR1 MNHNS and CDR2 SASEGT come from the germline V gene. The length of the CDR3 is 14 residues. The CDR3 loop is CASSEGAEYNEQFF. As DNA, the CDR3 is TGTGCCAGCAGTGAAGGAGCGGAGTACAATGAGCAGTTCTTC.

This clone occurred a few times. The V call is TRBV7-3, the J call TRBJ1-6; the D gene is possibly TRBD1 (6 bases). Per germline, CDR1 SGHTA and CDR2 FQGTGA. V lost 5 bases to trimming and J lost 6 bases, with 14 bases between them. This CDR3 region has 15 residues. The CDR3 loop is CASSATGSSNSPLHF. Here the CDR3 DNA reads TGTGCCAGCAGCGCTACAGGGTCTTCTAATTCACCCCTCCACTTT.

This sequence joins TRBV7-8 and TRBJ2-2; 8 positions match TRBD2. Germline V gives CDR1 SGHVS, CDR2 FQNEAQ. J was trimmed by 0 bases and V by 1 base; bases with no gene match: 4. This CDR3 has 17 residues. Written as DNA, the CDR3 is TGTGCCAGCAGCTTAGGACTAGCGCAAGCGAACACCGGGGAGCTGTTTTTT. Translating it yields CASSLGLAQANTGELFF.

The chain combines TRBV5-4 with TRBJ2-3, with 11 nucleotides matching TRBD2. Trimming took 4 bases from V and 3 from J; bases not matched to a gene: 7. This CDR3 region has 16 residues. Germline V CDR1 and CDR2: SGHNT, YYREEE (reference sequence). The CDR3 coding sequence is TGTGCCAGCAGCGCCCTAGCGGGAGGAAGGACAGATACGCAGTATTTT. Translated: CASSALAGGRTDTQYF.

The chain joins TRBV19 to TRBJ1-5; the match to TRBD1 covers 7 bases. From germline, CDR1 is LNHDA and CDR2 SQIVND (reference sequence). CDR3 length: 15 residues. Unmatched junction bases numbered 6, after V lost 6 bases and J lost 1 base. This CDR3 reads CASSLGGFSNQPQHF. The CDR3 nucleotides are TGTGCCAGTAGCCTAGGGGGCTTCAGCAATCAGCCCCAGCATTTT.

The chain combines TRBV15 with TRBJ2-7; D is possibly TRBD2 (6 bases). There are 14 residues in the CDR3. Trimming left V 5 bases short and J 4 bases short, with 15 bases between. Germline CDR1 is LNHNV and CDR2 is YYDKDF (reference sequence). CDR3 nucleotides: TGTGCCACCAGCGTATTGCGGGGAAGTTACGAGCAGTACTTC. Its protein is CATSVLRGSYEQYF. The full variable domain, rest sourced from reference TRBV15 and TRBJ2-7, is DAMVIQNPRYQVTQFGKPVTLSCSQTLNHNVMYWYQQKSSQAPKLLFHYYDKDFNNEADTPDNFQSRRPNTSFCFLDIRSPGLGDTAMYLCATSVLRGSYEQYFGPGTRLTVT.